This T cell receptor beta chain appears in the sequencing data of a study of CD8+ T cells in alopecia areata. Study-wide background: Disease severity was quantified as SALT score of affected scalp area. Broader study findings: Having one nonresponder leaves uncertain how baseline CD8+ expansion relates to response. Tofacitinib yielded significantly lower scalp clonality and fewer expanded CD8+ clones among the top 100.

Points on this clone: Its antigen is still unknown.

In each case, RNA was isolated and then reverse transcribed into cDNA as the sequencing template. Here immunoSEQ multiplex PCR was the method, and the copy in TCRdb shows in-frame clones only, minus some. The profile shows 150,000 to 200,000 clones, roughly 62% of them singletons. Treatment described: oral pan-JAK inhibitor, 5-10 mg twice daily. Specimens obtained from alopecia areata patients comprised lesional scalp punch biopsies and peripheral blood. Trimming left V 4 bases short and J 1 base short, with 15 bases between. This CDR3 comprises 15 residues. The germline V gene has CDR1 SGHRS and CDR2 YFSETQ.

Material: CD8+ T cells sorted from blood, obtained at week 24, from a patient treated with tofacitinib. The clonotype originates from a human donor with alopecia areata. V and J are TRBV5-1 and TRBJ2-7; either TRBD1 or TRBD2 may fit D (5 bases each). The CDR3 sequence is CASSGVPGRSYEQYF. CDR3 DNA sequence: TGCGCCAGCAGCGGCGTCCCGGGACGATCCTACGAGCAGTACTTC.